This T cell receptor (beta chain) was sequenced in a study of T cell clones after liver transplantation. Study-wide background: Tolerance: complete withdrawal held at least one year, liver enzymes staying within twice normal. Draws occurred before transplant, before withdrawal, and after complete or failed withdrawal. General study findings and limits: Migration into the graft, not deletion, may explain lost graft donor-reactive T cells. In a couple of subjects, few donor cells limited the measurable donor-reactive repertoire.

As to this clone: Its antigen is undetermined.

CDR1 is SGHRS and CDR2 is YFSETQ in the germline V gene. V lost 1 base and J lost 2, with 12 bases in between. CDR3 length: 15 residues. The protocol was immunoSEQ multiplex PCR, while the TCRdb copy is restricted to in-frame clones and leaves out a portion. The sample records tens of thousands of clones, about 70% being singletons. The input for sequencing was CD4+ T cells from blood, taken at the 22-month timepoint. This sequence was found in a human patient who received a liver transplant. Some T cells here may be from the graft donor. The chain carries TRBV5-1 and TRBJ1-1, with D possibly being TRBD1 (6 bases). The CDR3 DNA reads TGCGCCAGCAGCTTGTTGACAGGCGCAAACACTGAAGCTTTCTTT. Residues: CASSLLTGANTEAFF.